Below, one T cell receptor (beta chain) is given with its context. The data derive from a study of PD-L1 blockade in urothelial cancer. Study-level background: Blood was tested 3 weeks (second dose) and 6 weeks into treatment. The median T cell count in blood samples was over 140,000.

Measured with immunoSEQ multiplex PCR; TCRdb has only the in-frame clones, and not every one. The sample holds about 40,000 clones, roughly 81% seen once. The germline V gene has CDR1 MNHEY and CDR2 SMNVEV (reference sequence). This CDR3 is built from 15 residues. The junction had 12 bases not matched to a gene; V was cut back by 6 bases and J by 6 bases. The time point is: peripheral blood 6 weeks after treatment start. Per patient, between 1 and 8 samples were collected at pretreatment and on-treatment time points. This receptor was obtained from a man between 65 and 85 years old with urothelial cancer. V is TRBV27 and J is TRBJ1-1; the match to TRBD1 covers 8 bases. Sample: PBMCs, taken around atezolizumab (anti-PD-L1) treatment. The chain's CDR3 is CASSALGTGVAEAFF. CDR3 DNA sequence: TGTGCCAGCAGCGCCCTCGGGACAGGAGTTGCTGAAGCTTTCTTT.